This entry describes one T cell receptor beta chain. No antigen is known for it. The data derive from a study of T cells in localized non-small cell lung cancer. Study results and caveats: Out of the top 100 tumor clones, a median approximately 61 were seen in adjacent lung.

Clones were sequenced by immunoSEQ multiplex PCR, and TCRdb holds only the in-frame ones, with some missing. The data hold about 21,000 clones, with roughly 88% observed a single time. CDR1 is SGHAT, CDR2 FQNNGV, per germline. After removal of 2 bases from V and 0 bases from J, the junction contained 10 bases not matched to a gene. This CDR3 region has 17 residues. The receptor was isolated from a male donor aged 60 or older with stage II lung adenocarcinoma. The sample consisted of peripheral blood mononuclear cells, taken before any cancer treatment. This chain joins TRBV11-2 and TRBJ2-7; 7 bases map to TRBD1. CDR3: CASSLLPGQVISYEQYF. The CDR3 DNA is TGTGCCAGCAGCTTACTCCCCGGACAGGTGATCTCCTACGAGCAGTACTTC.